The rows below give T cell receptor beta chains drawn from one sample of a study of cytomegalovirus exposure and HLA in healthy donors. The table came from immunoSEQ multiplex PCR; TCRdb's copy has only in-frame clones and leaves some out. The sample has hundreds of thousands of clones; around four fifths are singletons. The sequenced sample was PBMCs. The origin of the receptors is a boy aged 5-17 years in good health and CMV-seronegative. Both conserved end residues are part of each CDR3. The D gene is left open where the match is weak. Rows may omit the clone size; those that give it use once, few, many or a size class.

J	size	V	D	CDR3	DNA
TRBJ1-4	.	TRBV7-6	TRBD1	CASSLGSRGREKLFF	TGTGCCAGCAGCTTAGGATCCAGGGGGCGTGAAAAACTGTTTTTT
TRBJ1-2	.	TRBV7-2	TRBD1	CASSFTTGHYGYTF	TGTGCCAGCAGCTTCACGACAGGGCACTATGGCTACACCTTC
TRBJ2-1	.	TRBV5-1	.	CASSLRQGTYNEQFF	TGCGCCAGCAGCTTGCGCCAGGGGACCTACAATGAGCAGTTCTTC
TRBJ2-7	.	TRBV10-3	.	CAISAPDRTYEQYF	TGTGCCATCAGTGCCCCAGACAGGACCTACGAGCAGTACTTC
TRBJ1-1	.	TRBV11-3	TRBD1	CASSFPGGPNTEAFF	TGTGCCAGCAGCTTTCCAGGGGGCCCAAACACTGAAGCTTTCTTT
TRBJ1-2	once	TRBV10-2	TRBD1	CASIADRGYGYTF	TGCGCCAGCATTGCGGACAGGGGTTATGGCTACACCTTC
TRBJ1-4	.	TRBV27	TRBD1	CASSLSPPTGTGSKGEKLFF	TGTGCCAGCAGTTTATCCCCACCTACCGGGACAGGGTCTAAAGGGGAAAAACTGTTTTTT
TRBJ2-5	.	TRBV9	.	CASKRHPAQEQQYF	TGTGCCAGCAAAAGGCACCCTGCTCAAGAACAGCAGTACTTC
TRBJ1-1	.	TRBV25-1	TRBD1	CASTGPGQMRHPTEAFF	TGTGCCAGCACAGGGCCGGGACAGATGAGGCACCCCACTGAAGCTTTCTTT
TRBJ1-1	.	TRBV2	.	CASIRPGMAGEAFF	TGTGCCAGCATCAGGCCAGGGATGGCCGGCGAAGCTTTCTTT
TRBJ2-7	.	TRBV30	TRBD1	CAWKSDRGPYEQYF	TGTGCCTGGAAGTCGGACAGGGGCCCCTACGAGCAGTACTTC
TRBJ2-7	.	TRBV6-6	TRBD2	CASSYSKLAGGGEQYF	TGTGCCAGCAGTTACTCGAAGTTAGCGGGAGGGGGCGAGCAGTACTTC
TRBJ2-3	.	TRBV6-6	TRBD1	CASSRTGQGRADTQYF	TGTGCCAGCAGTCGAACCGGACAGGGAAGGGCAGATACGCAGTATTTT
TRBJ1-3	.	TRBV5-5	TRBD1	CASSFDHGTGPGNTIYF	TGTGCCAGCAGCTTCGATCACGGGACAGGGCCCGGAAACACCATATATTTT
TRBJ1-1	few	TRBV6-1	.	CASSEARTSEAFF	TGTGCCAGCAGTGAAGCGCGAACCTCTGAAGCTTTCTTT
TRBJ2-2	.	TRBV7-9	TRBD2	CASSLGLAGGTGELFF	TGTGCCAGCAGCTTAGGGCTAGCGGGAGGAACCGGGGAGCTGTTTTTT
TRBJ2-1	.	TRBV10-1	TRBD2	CASSLTSGRDYDEQFF	TGCGCCAGCAGCCTGACTAGCGGGAGAGACTATGATGAGCAGTTCTTC
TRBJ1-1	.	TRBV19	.	CASSIRTENTEAFF	TGTGCCAGTAGTATTCGGACAGAGAACACTGAAGCTTTCTTT
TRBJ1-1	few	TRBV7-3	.	CASSFGRDTEAFF	TGTGCCAGCAGCTTCGGCAGGGACACTGAAGCTTTCTTT
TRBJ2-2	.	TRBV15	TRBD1	CATSRGTGAGELFF	TGTGCCACCAGCAGAGGGACAGGGGCCGGGGAGCTGTTTTTT
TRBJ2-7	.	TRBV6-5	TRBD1	CASSYDRTGSHEQYF	TGTGCCAGCAGTTACGACAGGACAGGTTCCCACGAGCAGTACTTC
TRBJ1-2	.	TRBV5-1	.	CASSLLYPTGNYGYTF	TGCGCCAGCAGTCTCCTTTACCCAACAGGGAACTATGGCTACACCTTC
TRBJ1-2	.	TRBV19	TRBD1	CASSPPGTGVNGYTF	TGTGCCAGTAGTCCCCCTGGGACAGGGGTAAATGGCTACACCTTC
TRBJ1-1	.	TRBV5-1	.	CASSLYSVNTEAFF	TGCGCCAGCAGCTTGTATTCAGTGAACACTGAAGCTTTCTTT
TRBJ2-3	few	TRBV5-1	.	CASSLIRDTDTQYF	TGCGCCAGCAGCTTGATCCGGGACACAGATACGCAGTATTTT
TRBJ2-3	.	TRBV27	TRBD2	CASIPSGGEGGADTQYF	TGTGCCAGCATCCCTAGCGGGGGGGAGGGGGGCGCAGATACGCAGTATTTT
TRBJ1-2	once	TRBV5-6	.	CASRFWTVGGYGYTF	TGTGCCAGCAGGTTTTGGACAGTCGGCGGCTATGGCTACACCTTC
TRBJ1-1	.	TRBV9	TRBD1	CASSFQGAGDTEAFF	TGTGCCAGCAGCTTTCAGGGGGCGGGGGACACTGAAGCTTTCTTT
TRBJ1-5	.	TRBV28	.	CASSLLFRQSNQPQHF	TGTGCCAGCAGTTTATTATTCAGACAGAGCAATCAGCCCCAGCATTTT
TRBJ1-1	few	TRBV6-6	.	CASSYRRDTEAFF	TGTGCCAGCAGCTACCGCAGGGACACTGAAGCTTTCTTT
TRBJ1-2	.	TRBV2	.	CASSEGTANYGYTF	TGTGCCAGCAGTGAAGGGACAGCTAACTATGGCTACACCTTC
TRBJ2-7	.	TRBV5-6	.	CASRGSWGGHSSYEQYF	TGTGCCAGCAGAGGTAGTTGGGGGGGCCACAGCTCCTACGAGCAGTACTTC
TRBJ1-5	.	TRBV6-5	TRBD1	CASSTRQGENQPQHF	TGTGCCAGCAGTACACGACAGGGGGAAAATCAGCCCCAGCATTTT
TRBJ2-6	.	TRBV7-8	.	CASSLNYGNVGVLTF	TGTGCCAGCAGCTTAAATTACGGGAACGTCGGGGTCCTGACTTTC
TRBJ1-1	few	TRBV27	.	CASSEGNTEAFF	TGTGCCAGCAGTGAGGGGAACACTGAAGCTTTCTTT
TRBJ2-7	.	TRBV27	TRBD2	CASRTPGPSGRSYEQYF	TGTGCCAGCAGGACGCCGGGTCCTAGCGGCCGCTCCTACGAGCAGTACTTC
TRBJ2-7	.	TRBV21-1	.	CASSTRTGSTPYEQYF	TGTGCCAGCAGCACAAGGACAGGGTCAACCCCCTACGAGCAGTACTTC
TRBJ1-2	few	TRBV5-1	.	CATPPVAYGYTF	TGCGCCACCCCTCCAGTTGCTTATGGCTACACCTTC
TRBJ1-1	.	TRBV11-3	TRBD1	CASSFLQGYTEAFF	TGTGCCAGCAGCTTCTTACAGGGGTACACTGAAGCTTTCTTT
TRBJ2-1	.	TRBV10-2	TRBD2	CAITGVSAGGITHYNEQFF	TGCGCCATCACTGGGGTATCAGCGGGGGGGATAACTCACTACAATGAGCAGTTCTTC
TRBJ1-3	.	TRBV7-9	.	CASSSRRDPGRGNTIYF	TGTGCCAGCAGCTCGCGCCGGGACCCCGGGAGGGGAAACACCATATATTTT
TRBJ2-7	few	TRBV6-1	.	CASSEQPGYSYEQYF	TGTGCCAGCAGTGAACAGCCAGGGTACTCCTACGAGCAGTACTTC
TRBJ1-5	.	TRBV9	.	CASSMGGENQPQHF	TGTGCCAGCAGCATGGGGGGGGAAAATCAGCCCCAGCATTTT
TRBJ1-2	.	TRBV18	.	CASSPPGGQDYGYTF	TGTGCCAGCTCACCACCGGGCGGACAAGACTATGGCTACACCTTC
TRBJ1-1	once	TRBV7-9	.	CASSLVAGAREAFF	TGTGCCAGCAGCTTAGTCGCAGGGGCCCGAGAAGCTTTCTTT
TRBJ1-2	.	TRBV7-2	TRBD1	CASSSLQGLDYGYTF	TGTGCCAGCAGCTCACTACAGGGGTTAGACTATGGCTACACCTTC
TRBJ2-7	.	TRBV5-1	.	CASSLASTVYEQYF	TGCGCCAGCAGCTTGGCCAGCACAGTCTACGAGCAGTACTTC
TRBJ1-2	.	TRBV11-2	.	CASSFPRGSSSDYGYTF	TGTGCCAGCAGCTTCCCCCGAGGGTCCAGCTCTGACTATGGCTACACCTTC
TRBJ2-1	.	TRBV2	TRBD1	CASRTGTAYNEQFF	TGTGCCAGCAGGACCGGGACAGCCTACAATGAGCAGTTCTTC
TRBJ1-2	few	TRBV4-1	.	CASSLDSNYGYTF	TGCGCCAGCAGCCTGGACAGTAACTATGGCTACACCTTC
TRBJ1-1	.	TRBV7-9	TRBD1	CASSGDRVAGTEAFF	TGTGCCAGCAGCGGGGACAGGGTCGCGGGCACTGAAGCTTTCTTT
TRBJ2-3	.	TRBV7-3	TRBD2	CASSTMGLAGGRADTQYF	TGTGCCAGCAGCACAATGGGACTAGCGGGGGGTAGGGCAGATACGCAGTATTTT
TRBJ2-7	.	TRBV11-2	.	CASSLIQGVEQYF	TGTGCCAGCAGCTTGATACAGGGCGTCGAGCAGTACTTC
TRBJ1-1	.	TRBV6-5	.	CASTEQGRELDGAFF	TGTGCCAGCACCGAACAGGGCAGGGAATTGGATGGAGCTTTCTTT